Given below is one T cell receptor (beta chain) in context. The data stem from a study of blood T cell repertoires in COVID-19. Study-wide context: PBMCs, B-cell-depleted T cells, or T cells were the source of the cDNA or gDNA that made up the material.

Using immunoSEQ multiplex PCR, the repertoire was profiled, and TCRdb retains in-frame clones only, with some absent. The sample comprises hundreds of thousands of clones, 85% to 90% of which are singletons, and around 0.98% rests with the top ten. The V gene's germline CDR1 is MNHEY and CDR2 SMNVEV (reference sequence). Trimming shortened V by 1 base and J by 5 bases, and 11 bases separated the two germline ends. The CDR3 is made up of 14 amino acids. Sequences were obtained from peripheral blood. This receptor was obtained from a woman aged 35 to 49 with COVID-19, enrolled during active disease. V is TRBV27 and J is TRBJ1-1; D perhaps matches TRBD1 (5 bases). As DNA, the CDR3 is TGTGCCAGCAGTTTATACGGGGGTCGGACTGAAGCTTTCTTT. Its translation: CASSLYGGRTEAFF.